This T cell receptor beta chain was captured in a study of blood T cell repertoires in COVID-19 (dated by TCRdb to 2018 to 2020). About the study as a whole: Samples from collaborators originated in the United States, Italy and Spain and spanned both the acute and convalescent phases of COVID-19. A de-identified subject ID, COVID-19 status, age in years and sex were almost always included in the sample metadata. The repertoires were released in a freely available public database meant as a resource for research on the immune response to SARS-CoV-2. Subjects who had been exposed to COVID-19, were actively infected with it, or had recovered from it provided the deeply sampled blood TCRbeta repertoires that made up the dataset. The material from the prospective study consisted of cDNA or gDNA derived from T cells, B-cell-depleted T cells, or PBMCs. The samples were drawn from two sources: the first 160 participants of the ongoing ImmuneRACE study, and 1,254 subjects contributed by 6 global collaborators. Where available, HLA class I and class II types were obtained from metadata supplied by the sample provider rather than from assay-based typing. Overall study results and their limits: The quantity of clinical and demographic metadata differed by source and by participant and was supplied without curation.

The immunoSEQ Assay, a bias-controlled multiplex PCR, was used to amplify TCRbeta CDR3 regions from genomic DNA. The original pipeline was this. Within the assay, amplification of reference gene primers was used to estimate how many nucleated cells each sample contained. Sequence reads were collapsed and filtered to measure the absolute abundance of every unique TCRbeta CDR3 rearrangement. For each sample, productive Simpson clonality was calculated as the square root of Simpson's diversity index across productive rearrangements. The table comes from immuneACCESS by way of TCRdb, which keeps in-frame sequences with V and J called. Part of the clones is missing from these tables; in studies checked, under half for an unresolved V gene and the rest for unknown reasons. V and J calls and clone size are copied from that table; D and trimming were computed from the DNA. Within this sample are 18,000 or so clones, with about 88% of them counted one time only. Around 9.6% of the sample is held by the ten biggest clonotypes.

Each collaborating institution followed its own protocols to collect whole blood in K2EDTA tubes. For TCRbeta analysis, collaborator samples were shipped as frozen whole blood, as isolated PBMCs, or as DNA extracted from either sample type. For this clone: The target of this receptor is not known. One base away there is no much larger clone; base qualities are not given.

The CDR3 covers 13 residues, taking in both the cysteine and the phenylalanine. Just CDR3 DNA is preserved here, 39 bases in frame from base 1. According to the germline V gene, CDR1 reads SGHRS and CDR2 reads YFSETQ. Between the V and J ends, shortened by 0 bases and 4 bases respectively, the junction contains 6 bases. The sequence was obtained from a man aged 40-49 years with active COVID-19. The rearrangement joined TRBV5-1 to TRBJ2-3, with the D gene not confidently named. Sample: peripheral blood. This receptor carries the CDR3 CASSLVSADTQYF. DNA sequence: TGCGCCAGCAGCTTGGTTTCGGCAGATACGCAGTATTTT.